This T cell receptor (beta chain) appears in the sequencing data of a study of blood T cell repertoires in COVID-19 (dated by TCRdb to about 2020). Describing the broader study: Collaborator samples came from the United States, Italy and Spain and covered acute and convalescent phases of COVID-19. The prospective study material was composed of cDNA or gDNA derived from T cells, B-cell-depleted T cells, or PBMCs. Subjects who had been exposed to COVID-19, were actively infected with it, or had recovered from it provided the deeply sampled blood TCRbeta repertoires that made up the dataset. The repertoires were released in a freely available public database intended as a resource for research on the immune response to SARS-CoV-2. The samples were drawn from two sources: the first 160 participants of the ongoing ImmuneRACE study, and 950 to 1,500 subjects contributed by 6 global collaborators. Nearly every sample came with metadata listing a de-identified subject ID, COVID-19 status, age in years and sex. Where available, HLA class I and class II types were taken from metadata supplied by the sample provider and were not determined by assay-based typing.

General findings and caveats noted by the study authors: The quantity of clinical and demographic metadata differed by source and by participant and was supplied without curation.

Participants in the prospective study were aged about 18 to 95 years, lived in 24 United States geographic areas, and enrolled through a virtual design. In the prospective study, participants were assigned to cohorts based on the clinical history participants reported in a screening survey and a study questionnaire. Recovered participants in ImmuneRACE Cohort 3 were defined by two consecutive negative NP/OP PCR tests, clearance by a healthcare professional, or resolution of symptoms. Each participant in the prospective study had whole blood, serum and a nasopharyngeal or oropharyngeal swab collected by mobile phlebotomists. Prospective study participants could optionally give additional blood draws and questionnaires over a roughly two-month period. Blood samples from the prospective study were shipped frozen or at room temperature prior to DNA extraction. TCRbeta CDR3 regions were amplified from genomic DNA by means of the immunoSEQ Assay, a bias-controlled multiplex PCR. The published analysis was carried out like this. The number of nucleated cells in each sample was estimated from the amplification of reference gene primers within the assay. To quantify the absolute abundance of each unique TCRbeta CDR3 rearrangement, sequence reads were collapsed and filtered. For each sample, productive Simpson clonality was calculated by taking the square root of Simpson's diversity index across productive rearrangements. The immuneACCESS repertoire file appears here via TCRdb, limited to in-frame rearrangements. These files lack a portion of the clones; in checked studies, under half of the deficit traces to unresolved V genes, and the cause of the others is not known. V and J calls and clone size are those listed in that table; D and trimming were worked out from the DNA. Recorded for this sample are 150,000 to 200,000 clones; 89% of them occurred a single time. Roughly 0.77% of the sample is taken by the ten largest.

A word on this clone: It lacks a known antigen. It has no much larger one-base neighbor in the sample; base qualities were not kept.

The sequence was collected from a woman between 18 and 29 years old who had recovered from COVID-19. Specimen: PBMCs or T cells enriched from blood (not recorded which).

The DNA reads TGTGCCAGCAGCAAACGCAGGGGGAATGGCTACACCTTC. Its protein is CASSKRRGNGYTF. This receptor chain uses TRBV21-1 and TRBJ1-2; the D call of TRBD1 is as the table states it, not checked on the DNA. TRBV21-1 is annotated as a pseudogene. Inclusive of the bounding cysteine and phenylalanine, the CDR3 is 13 residues long. The DNA shown is the 39-base CDR3, in frame from base 1.